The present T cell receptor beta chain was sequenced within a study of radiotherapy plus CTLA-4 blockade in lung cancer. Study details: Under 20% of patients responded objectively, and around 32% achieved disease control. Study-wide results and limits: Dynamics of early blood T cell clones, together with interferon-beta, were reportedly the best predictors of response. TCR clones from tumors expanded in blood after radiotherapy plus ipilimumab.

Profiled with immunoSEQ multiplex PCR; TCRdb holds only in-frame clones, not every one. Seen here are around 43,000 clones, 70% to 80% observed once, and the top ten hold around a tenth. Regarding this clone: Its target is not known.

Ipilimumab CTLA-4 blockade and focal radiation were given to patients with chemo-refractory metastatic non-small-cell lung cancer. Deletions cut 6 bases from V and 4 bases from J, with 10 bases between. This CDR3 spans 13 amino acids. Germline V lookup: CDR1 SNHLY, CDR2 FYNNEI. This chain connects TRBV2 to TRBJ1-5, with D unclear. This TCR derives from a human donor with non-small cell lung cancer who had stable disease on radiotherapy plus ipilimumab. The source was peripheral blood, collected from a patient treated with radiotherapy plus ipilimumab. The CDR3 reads CASRVLVNQPQHF. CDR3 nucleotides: TGTGCCAGCAGGGTACTAGTAAATCAGCCCCAGCATTTT. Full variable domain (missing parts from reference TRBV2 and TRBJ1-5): EPEVTQTPSHQVTQMGQEVILRCVPISNHLYFYWYRQILGQKVEFLVSFYNNEISEKSEIFDDQFSVERPDGSNFTLKIRSTKLEDSAMYFCASRVLVNQPQHFGDGTRLSIL.